Below, 31 T cell receptor beta chains from the same sample are listed, as sequenced in a study of human T cells and chemical hapten exposure. TCRdb analysed the RACE reads with MiXCR anew, one entry per CDR3 protein. The data show about 97,000 distinct CDR3 sequences, 27% seen once. The time point denotes: patch test 3, about 24 weeks after DPC sensitization. Noted treatment: therapeutic diphenylcyclopropenone sensitization with weekly scalp DPC. The sample consisted of whole blood, taken in connection with sensitization to the hapten diphenylcyclopropenone (DPC). These receptors were obtained from a man aged 35-49 years with alopecia areata. Some clones in this sample may be carry-over from other donors' samples.

J is TRBJ2-5 and V is TRBV2, with 8 bases that match TRBD1. The CDR3 has 15 amino acids. CDR1 and CDR2 from the germline V gene are SNHLY and FYNNEI. After removal of 8 bases from V and 3 bases from J, the junction contained 11 bases not matched to a gene. CDR3 protein: CASGPQGVEKETQYF. CDR3 sequence (DNA): TGTGCCAGCGGACCACAGGGGGTGGAAAAAGAGACCCAGTACTTC.

V is TRBV5-5 and J is TRBJ2-1, with TRBD2 as a possible D gene (6 bases). Germline lookup yields CDR1 SGHKS and CDR2 YYEKEE (reference sequence). CDR3 length equals 15 residues. The ends were cut back, 0 bases at V and 10 bases at J, with 17 bases in the middle. For the CDR3, the DNA is TGTGCCAGCAGCTTGGCGGGAGCCCCCAACCTGGAGCAGTTCTTC. Translating it yields CASSLAGAPNLEQFF.

This clonotype was detected a few times. This chain uses TRBV18 with TRBJ2-2; 7 bases align to TRBD1. Trimming removed 3 bases from V and 3 bases from J; junction bases left unmatched: 4. CDR1 is KGHSH and CDR2 is LQKENI in the germline V gene. This CDR3 region has 15 residues. DNA of the CDR3: TGTGCCAGCTCACCCTCGACAGGGTACACCGGGGAGCTGTTTTTT. Translating it yields CASSPSTGYTGELFF.

The V gene is TRBV10-3, the J gene TRBJ2-7, with a weak D call TRBD2 (6 bases). The CDR3 is made up of 15 amino acids. Germline CDR1 ENHRY, CDR2 SYGVKD. V was cut by 0 bases and J by 6 bases, with 15 bases left in between. The CDR3 reads CAISESEIRGGEQYF. CDR3 bases: TGTGCCATCAGTGAGTCAGAAATCCGGGGAGGCGAGCAGTACTTC.

The chain employs TRBV14 and TRBJ2-7; 10 bases line up with TRBD2. V shed 2 bases and J 4 bases; nucleotides not matched to a gene: 11. Germline CDR1 and CDR2: SGHDN and FVKESK. The CDR3 length is 17 residues. In DNA, the CDR3 is TGTGCCAGCAGCCAAACCATCAACCTAGCGGGAGCGTACGAGCAGTACTTC. Translated: CASSQTINLAGAYEQYF. Drawing the rest from reference TRBV14 and TRBJ2-7, the complete variable domain is EAGVTQFPSHSVIEKGQTVTLRCDPISGHDNLYWYRRVMGKEIKFLLHFVKESKQDESGMPNNRFLAERTGGTYSTLKVQPAELEDSGVYFCASSQTINLAGAYEQYFGPGTRLTVT.

This clonotype was seen only a few times. The J gene is TRBJ2-2, the V gene TRBV20-1; possibly TRBD2 for D (5 bases). CDR3 size: 13 residues. V was shortened by 3 bases and J by 4 bases, with 9 bases between the two germline ends. The germline V gene has CDR1 DFQATT and CDR2 SNEGSKA (reference sequence). The CDR3 DNA reads TGCAGTGCTAGCGGGGTTCGCACCGGGGAGCTGTTTTTT. As protein: CSASGVRTGELFF.

The chain uses TRBV29-1 and TRBJ2-3, with D possibly matching TRBD1 (6 bases). The germline V gene has CDR1 SQVTM and CDR2 ANQGSEA. The CDR3 is 16 amino acids. Trimming removed 1 base at V and 0 bases at J, with 14 bases between. CDR3 sequence: CSVEGWARGSTDTQYF. CDR3 DNA: TGCAGCGTTGAAGGATGGGCGAGGGGGAGCACAGATACGCAGTATTTT.

In this sample, this clonotype turned up a few times. The chain recombines TRBV20-1 with TRBJ2-5; TRBD1 matches 7 bases. This CDR3 region has 13 residues. With V trimmed by 6 bases and J by 0 bases, 4 bases remained unmatched. CDR1 is DFQATT, CDR2 SNEGSKA, per germline (reference sequence). The chain's CDR3 is CSAAGGHQETQYF. CDR3 DNA sequence: TGCAGTGCCGCAGGGGGTCACCAAGAGACCCAGTACTTC.

This clonotype has only a few counts. The chain recombines TRBV5-1 with TRBJ2-7; either TRBD1 or TRBD2 may supply D (6 bases each). V lost 4 bases and J lost 6, with 20 bases in between. The germline V gene encodes CDR1 SGHRS and CDR2 YFSETQ. The CDR3 totals 15 residues. DNA for the CDR3: TGCGCCAGCAGCCCCACCGGAGGGGGGTTGGTCGAGCAGTACTTC. It is translated as CASSPTGGGLVEQYF. Variable domain in full (rest from reference TRBV5-1 and TRBJ2-7): KAGVTQTPRYLIKTRGQQVTLSCSPISGHRSVSWYQQTPGQGLQFLFEYFSETQRNKGNFPGRFSGRQFSNSRSEMNVSTLELGDSALYLCASSPTGGGLVEQYFGPGTRLTVT.

The chain joins TRBV19 to TRBJ2-1; TRBD2 matches at 10 bases. Germline CDR1 and CDR2: LNHDA and SQIVND (reference sequence). Trimming cost V 3 bases and J 7 bases; bases outside gene matches: 9. The CDR3 is 16 residues long. As DNA, the CDR3 is TGTGCCAGTAGTATGTCCCGGGCTAGCGGGAGAAATGAGCAGTTCTTC. It codes for CASSMSRASGRNEQFF. Full variable domain (remainder filled in from reference TRBV19 and TRBJ2-1): DGGITQSPKYLFRKEGQNVTLSCEQNLNHDAMYWYRQDPGQGLRLIYYSQIVNDFQKGDIAEGYSVSREKKESFPLTVTSAQKNPTAFYLCASSMSRASGRNEQFFGPGTRLTVL.

This clonotype turned up a few times. DNA for the CDR3: TGTGCCAGCAGCTTAGCCAGGGATTACGAGCAGTACTTC. Protein sequence: CASSLARDYEQYF. The J gene is TRBJ2-7, the V gene TRBV7-3; D possibly corresponds to TRBD1 (5 bases). The V and J ends lost 2 bases and 4 bases respectively, with 9 bases between them. The CDR3 has 13 residues. Germline V gene lookup returns CDR1 SGHTA and CDR2 FQGTGA.

There are a few counts of this clonotype. V is TRBV27 and J is TRBJ2-7; 12 positions match TRBD2. The V segment lost 9 bases and the J segment 3 bases; nucleotides outside the gene matches: 3. The germline CDR1 and CDR2 sequences are MNHEY and SMNVEV (reference sequence). The CDR3 contains 13 residues. The CDR3 DNA reads TGTGCCAGTACTAGCGGGAGGAACTACGAGCAGTACTTC. Its protein is CASTSGRNYEQYF.

The chain has TRBV5-1 and TRBJ2-1; D call uncertain. Trimming took 5 bases from V and 7 from J, leaving 10 bases between them. The CDR3 length is 12 residues. Germline V lookup: CDR1 SGHRS, CDR2 YFSETQ. The CDR3 region is CASSPVANEQFF. CDR3 DNA: TGCGCCAGCAGTCCCGTCGCTAATGAGCAGTTCTTC.

This clonotype was detected a few times. This rearrangement joins TRBV4-1 to TRBJ2-3; 8 nucleotides align to TRBD2. The junction had 6 bases not matched to a gene; V was cut back by 0 bases and J by 1 base. Germline V gives CDR1 MGHRA, CDR2 YSYEKL. The CDR3 is 17 amino acids. CDR3 amino acids: CASSQELAGSGTDTQYF. For the CDR3, the DNA is TGCGCCAGCAGCCAAGAGTTAGCGGGAAGTGGCACAGATACGCAGTATTTT.

The chain joins TRBV11-2 to TRBJ1-1; D gene ambiguous. V shed 0 bases and J shed 8 bases, with 16 bases lying between them. CDR1 is SGHAT and CDR2 is FQNNGV in the germline V gene. This CDR3 comprises 15 residues. As DNA, the CDR3 is TGTGCCAGCAGCTTAGATAATGTTGTCCGGGAAGAAGCTTTCTTT. This gives the protein CASSLDNVVREEAFF.

The chain is built from TRBV6-1 and TRBJ1-1; D is unclear. This CDR3 contains 15 residues. The V gene lost 0 bases and the J gene lost 1 base, with 9 bases spanning the gap. Germline CDR1 and CDR2: MNHNS and SASEGT. CDR3 residues: CASSEARRQNTEAFF. In DNA, the CDR3 is TGTGCCAGCAGTGAAGCCCGTAGACAGAACACTGAAGCTTTCTTT.

The chain joins TRBV24-1 to TRBJ2-1; TRBD1 matches 8 bases. From germline, CDR1 is KGHDR and CDR2 SFDVKD. This CDR3 is 14 amino acids long. Trimming removed 5 bases from V and 4 bases from J; junction bases left unmatched: 3. Here the CDR3 DNA reads TGTGCCACCAGTGTACAGGGGGTATACAATGAGCAGTTCTTC. It specifies CATSVQGVYNEQFF.

This chain connects TRBV21-1 to TRBJ2-2; the table gives TRBD1 as D, unverified against the DNA. TRBV21-1 is recorded as a pseudogene. The CDR3 is 16 amino acids. The CDR3 protein is CASSNGLLTGAGELFF. The CDR3 nucleotides are TGTGCCAGCAGCAACGGCCTCCTAACCGGGGCCGGGGAGCTGTTTTTT.

Here the CDR3 reads CASSHRDGTEAFF. The CDR3 DNA sequence: TGTGCCAGCTCGCACAGGGATGGCACTGAAGCTTTCTTT. V gene TRBV3-1 combines with J gene TRBJ1-1, with D perhaps matching TRBD1 (6 bases). The CDR3 consists of 13 residues. Per germline, CDR1 LGHDT and CDR2 YNNKEL (reference sequence). V was pared by 8 bases and J by 4 bases, with 14 bases between.

This rearrangement joins TRBV6-5 to TRBJ2-2; 11 nucleotides align to TRBD2. This CDR3 spans 16 amino acids. CDR1 and CDR2 from the germline V gene are MNHEY and SVGAGI. J was trimmed by 4 bases and V by 5 bases; bases with no gene match: 6. As DNA, the CDR3 is TGTGCCAGCAGTAACCTAGCGGGAGGCAGCACCGGGGAGCTGTTTTTT. Its protein is CASSNLAGGSTGELFF.

This clonotype was seen more than once but under ten times. This sequence joins TRBV12-3 or TRBV12-4 and TRBJ2-3; D call uncertain. This CDR3 contains 15 residues. V lost 4 bases to trimming and J lost 1 base, with 12 bases between them. CDR3 sequence reads: CASSSLPIGTDTQYF. The CDR3 nucleotides are TGTGCCAGCAGTTCCCTCCCTATTGGCACAGATACGCAGTATTTT.

In the case of this clonotype: Relative to the germline gene, one junction end is altered; a read error may explain this. The chain combines TRBV4-3 with TRBJ2-5, with 8 bases lining up with TRBD2. The CDR3 has 17 residues. CDR1 LGHNA and CDR2 YSLEER come from the germline V gene. DNA of the CDR3: TGTGCCAGCAGCCAAGAGGCTAGCGGGTCGGGATCGGAGACCCAGTACTTC. It codes for CASSQEASGSGSETQYF.

The chain uses TRBV28 and TRBJ1-5, with 8 bases identical to TRBD1. J gave up 4 bases and V 6 bases, and 5 bases lay outside the gene matches. The V gene's germline CDR1 is MDHEN and CDR2 SYDVKM. There are 14 residues in the CDR3. CDR3 bases: TGTGCCAGCAGCGGACAGGGTTGGAATCAGCCCCAGCATTTT. Protein product: CASSGQGWNQPQHF.

The J gene is TRBJ1-1, the V gene TRBV6-5, with D possibly TRBD1 on 6 matching bases. There are 13 residues in the CDR3. V lost 4 bases to trimming and J lost 4 bases, with 10 bases between them. CDR1 is MNHEY, CDR2 SVGAGI, per germline. CDR3 DNA sequence: TGTGCCAGCAGTTCCAGGGGTGGCACTGAAGCTTTCTTT. Translation: CASSSRGGTEAFF.

The V call is TRBV5-1, the J call TRBJ2-2, with D unresolved. The CDR3 covers 16 residues. Germline V lookup: CDR1 SGHRS, CDR2 YFSETQ. Trimming stripped 3 bases from V and 2 bases from J, with 14 bases between. CDR3 region: CASSSDGRANTGELFF. DNA of the CDR3: TGCGCCAGCAGCTCCGACGGTAGGGCCAACACCGGGGAGCTGTTTTTT.

V and J are TRBV18 and TRBJ1-4, with D possibly matching TRBD1 (6 bases). Germline V gene sequence: CDR1 KGHSH, CDR2 LQKENI. The CDR3 length is 15 residues. Trimming cost V 0 bases and J 4 bases, with 9 bases left between them. The CDR3 loop is CASSPPSQGNEKLFF. DNA of the CDR3: TGTGCCAGCTCACCACCTTCACAGGGTAATGAAAAACTGTTTTTT.

Of note for this clonotype: No conserved phenylalanine or tryptophan ends this CDR3, so it is likely a read error. The chain combines TRBV6-2 or TRBV6-3 with TRBJ2-3; the D gene is possibly TRBD2 (7 bases). V was cut by 8 bases and J by 2 bases, with 11 bases left in between. Germline-derived CDR1 and CDR2 are MNHEY and SVGEGT. The CDR3 sequence is 13 residues long. CDR3 amino acids: CASGGAPTDTQYC. In DNA, the CDR3 is TGTGCCAGCGGGGGGGCGCCCACAGATACGCAGTATTGT.

The chain is built from TRBV7-2 and TRBJ1-5; the match to TRBD1 covers 7 bases. CDR1 SGHTA and CDR2 FQGNSA come from the germline V gene. J lost 9 bases, V lost 3 bases, and 8 bases had no gene match. The CDR3 runs to 14 residues. As DNA, the CDR3 is TGTGCCAGCAGCTTCTCAGGGGGAACAGGGCCCCAGCATTTT. This encodes CASSFSGGTGPQHF.

The gene calls are TRBV6-4 and TRBJ2-3; either TRBD1 or TRBD2 may supply D (5 bases each). The CDR3 covers 15 residues. Per germline, CDR1 MRHNA and CDR2 SNTAGT. V lost 8 bases, J lost 2 bases, and 17 bases lay in between. CDR3 region: CASSARGSHTDTQYF. The CDR3 region has the DNA TGTGCCAGCTCGGCGAGGGGAAGTCACACAGATACGCAGTATTTT.

V usage is TRBV11-2 and J usage is TRBJ1-6; D gene ambiguous. V lost 2 bases, J lost 10 bases, and 15 bases lay in between. The CDR3 has 15 residues. CDR1 and CDR2 from the germline V gene are SGHAT and FQNNGV. The DNA for the CDR3 is TGTGCCAGCAGCTTACTAAGGCACCTCCCCTCACCCCTCCACTTT. Its translation: CASSLLRHLPSPLHF.

Here the CDR3 reads CASAYYSTDTQYF. The CDR3 coding sequence is TGTGCCTCAGCCTATTATAGCACAGATACGCAGTATTTT. The J gene is TRBJ2-3, the V gene TRBV30; D is unresolved. Trimming removed 7 bases at V and 0 bases at J, with 11 bases between. The CDR3 contains 13 residues. From germline, CDR1 is GTSNPN and CDR2 SVGIG (reference sequence).